This paragraph reports one T cell receptor beta chain. The repertoire was sequenced with immunoSEQ multiplex PCR; TCRdb's copy has only in-frame clones and lacks some. The sample includes about 90,000 clones, approximately 95% of them seen just once. This specimen comes from a study of control samples from healthy donors and cancer patients. Trimming took off 4 bases at V and 4 bases at J, with 13 bases between the two ends. The CDR3 runs to 14 residues. Germline V CDR1 and CDR2: LGHDT, YNNKEL (reference sequence). J is TRBJ2-5 and V is TRBV3-1 (or the pseudogene TRBV3-2), with D perhaps being TRBD1 or TRBD2 (5 bases each). The receptor comes from a woman under 40 in good health. Sequencing was performed on blood. The CDR3 sequence is CASSLSGPLETQYF. DNA of the CDR3: TGTGCCAGCAGCCTTTCGGGACCCTTAGAGACCCAGTACTTC.